Each of the 26 T cell receptor beta chains below was sequenced from the same sample in a study of CD8 T cells in Susac syndrome. RNA in amounts of roughly 0.5 to 1 ug was reverse transcribed with random hexamers. Via MiXCR, TCRdb re-called the immunoSEQ multiplex PCR reads, giving one row per CDR3 protein. This table holds 71,000 or so distinct CDR3 sequences, over 95% found once. The sample consisted of CD4+ T cells from PBMCs. These receptors came from a human donor with multiple sclerosis.

The chain employs TRBV11-1 and TRBJ2-1; TRBD1 agrees at 7 bases. The CDR3 has 17 amino acids. Trimming cost V 4 bases and J 1 base; bases outside gene matches: 10. Germline values: CDR1 SGHAT, CDR2 FQDESV (reference sequence). For the CDR3, the DNA is TGTGCCAGCAGCTCCCCCCATCAGGGACAGTCCTACAATGAGCAGTTCTTC. Translating it yields CASSSPHQGQSYNEQFF.

The chain carries TRBV3-1 and TRBJ2-1; 8 nucleotides line up with TRBD2. In germline, CDR1 is LGHDT, CDR2 YNNKEL (reference sequence). With V trimmed by 4 bases and J by 6 bases, 8 bases remained unmatched. CDR3 size: 15 residues. CDR3 residues: CASSPERGLFNEQFF. The CDR3 DNA sequence: TGTGCCAGCAGCCCCGAGCGGGGGCTGTTCAATGAGCAGTTCTTC.

J is TRBJ1-3 and V is TRBV4-1; D is uncertain. The CDR3 covers 11 residues. The germline gives CDR1 MGHRA, CDR2 YSYEKL. V lost 6 bases and J 4 bases, leaving 4 bases between the germline ends. CDR3 bases: TGCGCCAGCAGTTACGGAAACACCATATATTTT. Translation: CASSYGNTIYF.

This clonotype occurred a few times. Here the CDR3 reads CASSRGATNEKLFF. CDR3 nucleotide sequence: TGTGCCAGCAGCCGCGGAGCAACTAATGAAAAACTGTTTTTT. This chain joins TRBV6-2 or TRBV6-3 and TRBJ1-4, with D unresolved. In germline, CDR1 is MNHEY, CDR2 SVGEGT. CDR3 length equals 14 residues. V was shortened by 6 bases and J by 0 bases, with 8 bases between the two germline ends.

V is TRBV2 and J is TRBJ1-1; D remains ambiguous. Trimming removed 3 bases from V and 1 base from J, with 12 bases in between. The CDR3 is 15 residues long. Germline values: CDR1 SNHLY, CDR2 FYNNEI. CDR3 DNA sequence: TGTGCCAGCAGTGATGTAGAAGTTGGGAACACTGAAGCTTTCTTT. The encoded protein is CASSDVEVGNTEAFF.

The chain couples TRBV29-1 to TRBJ2-3; 7 bases fit TRBD2. The CDR3 totals 14 residues. The J segment lost 4 bases and the V segment lost 7 bases, leaving 11 bases of the junction unmatched. Germline CDR1 SQVTM, CDR2 ANQGSEA. This chain's CDR3 is CSAPRGGDPDTQYF. The CDR3 DNA reads as TGCAGCGCGCCCCGGGGAGGGGACCCAGATACGCAGTATTTT.

This sequence joins TRBV3-1 and TRBJ1-1; 7 bases agree with TRBD1. V lost 7 bases and J lost 7; bases outside the gene matches: 6. Germline loops: CDR1 LGHDT, CDR2 YNNKEL (reference sequence). The CDR3 covers 12 residues. CDR3 nucleotides: TGTGCCAGCACCATGACAGGGCATGAAGCTTTCTTT. Its translation is CASTMTGHEAFF. Combining the CDR3 with reference TRBV3-1 and TRBJ1-1 gives the whole variable domain DTAVSQTPKYLVTQMGNDKSIKCEQNLGHDTMYWYKQDSKKFLKIMFSYNNKELIINETVPNRFSPKSPDKAHLNLHINSLELGDSAVYFCASTMTGHEAFFGQGTRLTVV.

V is TRBV6-5 and J is TRBJ2-6; D possibly corresponds to TRBD1 (5 bases). V lost 11 bases, J lost 2 bases, and 16 bases lay in between. The germline V gene has CDR1 MNHEY and CDR2 SVGAGI. The CDR3 runs 15 residues. CDR3 residues: CAVGRQTAGANVLTF. CDR3 coding DNA: TGTGCCGTCGGGCGACAGACGGCTGGGGCCAACGTCCTGACTTTC.

This chain links TRBV3-1 with TRBJ1-2; D unclear. V dropped 5 bases and J dropped 8 bases, with 21 bases sitting between them. In germline, CDR1 is LGHDT, CDR2 YNNKEL (reference sequence). CDR3 length equals 15 residues. The CDR3 DNA follows: TGTGCCAGCAGCATTGGGGAGGGAGGGAATCGGGGCTACACCTTC. Translating it yields CASSIGEGGNRGYTF.

The chain recombines TRBV11-1 with TRBJ1-6; D is perhaps TRBD1 (6 bases). The CDR3 runs 14 residues. V was trimmed by 4 bases and J by 7 bases, leaving 11 bases between them. CDR1 is SGHAT and CDR2 is FQDESV in the germline V gene (reference sequence). The CDR3 here is CASSWAGANSPLHF. CDR3 bases: TGTGCCAGCAGCTGGGCAGGGGCGAATTCACCCCTCCACTTT.

The chain combines TRBV7-2 with TRBJ2-1; D assignment may be TRBD1 or TRBD2 (6 bases each). CDR1 and CDR2 (germline): SGHTA, FQGNSA. The V and J ends lost 5 bases and 1 base respectively, with 15 bases between them. The CDR3 has 16 amino acids. The CDR3 region has the DNA TGTGCCAGCAGCCGAGGGGGGTCTGCTTCCTACAATGAGCAGTTCTTC. Amino acid sequence: CASSRGGSASYNEQFF.

The chain uses TRBV2 and TRBJ2-5; 8 bases are a match to TRBD2. Germline CDR1 SNHLY, CDR2 FYNNEI. J was trimmed by 0 bases and V by 8 bases; bases with no gene match: 8. CDR3 size: 15 residues. The CDR3 nucleotides read TGTGCCAGCGGGGGGGCACTAGCGGACCAAGAGACCCAGTACTTC. Translated, it gives CASGGALADQETQYF.

The chain carries TRBV6-1 and TRBJ2-5; 9 bases map to TRBD1. V trimming: 7 bases; J trimming: 6 bases; junction bases outside the gene matches: 12. The CDR3 sequence is 15 residues long. From germline, CDR1 is MNHNS and CDR2 SASEGT. The CDR3 reads CASTTGTGKGKTQYF. CDR3 bases: TGTGCCAGCACCACCGGGACAGGGAAGGGAAAGACCCAGTACTTC.

The chain carries TRBV3-1 and TRBJ2-2, with D possibly matching TRBD2 (6 bases). CDR3 length equals 19 residues. CDR1 LGHDT and CDR2 YNNKEL come from the germline V gene (reference sequence). V shed 1 base and J shed 1 base, with 19 bases lying between them. The CDR3 DNA reads TGTGCCAGCAGCCAAGGGCCCTTATTACGGGGGAGGAACACCGGGGAGCTGTTTTTT. Amino acid sequence: CASSQGPLLRGRNTGELFF.

The chain links TRBV24-1 to TRBJ2-2, with D unclear. Germline lookup yields CDR1 KGHDR and CDR2 SFDVKD. Trimming pared 3 bases from V and 0 bases from J, leaving 13 bases between. The CDR3 contains 17 residues. The DNA of the CDR3 is TGTGCCACCAGTGATACACTCAGCGAGTCGAACACCGGGGAGCTGTTTTTT. Translating gives CATSDTLSESNTGELFF.

This chain links TRBV6-5 with TRBJ1-1; 8 bases match TRBD1. V shed 2 bases, J shed 6 bases, and the junction held 5 bases outside the gene matches. The germline CDR1 and CDR2 sequences are MNHEY and SVGAGI. There are 14 residues in the CDR3. DNA of the CDR3: TGTGCCAGCAGTTACCGCGGACAGGGCGCTGAAGCTTTCTTT. This translates into CASSYRGQGAEAFF.

The chain couples TRBV20-1 to TRBJ2-5; a weak D match, TRBD1 (5 bases). V lost 5 bases to trimming and J lost 7 bases, with 17 bases between them. Per germline, CDR1 DFQATT and CDR2 SNEGSKA (reference sequence). The CDR3 contains 13 residues. The CDR3 loop reads CSALTGTLGTQYF. For the CDR3, the DNA is TGCAGTGCTCTAACAGGAACGCTAGGGACCCAGTACTTC.

The chain is built from TRBV20-1 and TRBJ2-3, with 10 bases fitting TRBD2. J lost 2 bases, V lost 1 base, and 9 bases had no gene match. The CDR3 contains 17 residues. Germline lookup yields CDR1 DFQATT and CDR2 SNEGSKA (reference sequence). The CDR3 reads CSARGSFLAGVTDTQYF. The CDR3 DNA sequence: TGCAGTGCTAGAGGGTCTTTCCTAGCGGGGGTCACAGATACGCAGTATTTT.

The chain employs TRBV7-2 and TRBJ1-1; no clear D. The CDR3 has 15 residues. Per the germline V gene, CDR1 is SGHTA and CDR2 is FQGNSA. The V gene lost 1 base and the J gene lost 1 base, with 10 bases spanning the gap. The CDR3 nucleotides are TGTGCCAGCAGCTTAGGGTCGACGGGGAACACTGAAGCTTTCTTT. This gives the protein CASSLGSTGNTEAFF.

V usage is TRBV7-2 and J usage is TRBJ1-5; D unclear. Germline V CDR1 and CDR2: SGHTA, FQGNSA. This CDR3 region has 12 residues. V was clipped by 3 bases and J by 4 bases, with 4 bases between them. CDR3 protein: CASSLANQPQHF. DNA of the CDR3: TGTGCCAGCAGCTTGGCTAATCAGCCCCAGCATTTT.

There are a few counts of this clonotype. The genes are TRBV6-5 and TRBJ2-7, with TRBD1 matching over 7 bases. From germline, CDR1 is MNHEY and CDR2 SVGAGI. V trimming: 5 bases; J trimming: 4 bases; junction bases outside the gene matches: 2. The CDR3 is 12 residues long. For the CDR3, the DNA is TGTGCCAGCAGTCCGACAGGGTACGAGCAGTACTTC. Translated, it gives CASSPTGYEQYF.

This rearrangement joins TRBV5-4 to TRBJ1-1, with 7 bases that match TRBD1. Germline V gene lookup returns CDR1 SGHNT and CDR2 YYREEE (reference sequence). The CDR3 runs 15 residues. Germline trimming cut 2 bases from V and 3 bases from J; bases unmatched to any gene: 7. The chain's CDR3 is CASSFPDRLDTEAFF. CDR3 nucleotide sequence: TGTGCCAGCAGCTTCCCGGACAGGCTGGACACTGAAGCTTTCTTT. The full variable domain, with the rest looked up from reference TRBV5-4 and TRBJ1-1, is ETGVTQSPTHLIKTRGQQVTLRCSSQSGHNTVSWYQQALGQGPQFIFQYYREEENGRGNFPPRFSGLQFPNYSSELNVNALELDDSALYLCASSFPDRLDTEAFFGQGTRLTVV.

The chain joins TRBV24-1 to TRBJ2-3, with D possibly TRBD2 on 6 matching bases. The ends were cut back, 4 bases at V and 5 bases at J, with 15 bases in the middle. The CDR3 runs 15 residues. Germline CDR1 reads KGHDR; CDR2 reads SFDVKD. The CDR3 DNA is TGTGCCACCAGTGACGCGGGACGTGTGAGAGATACGCAGTATTTT. Protein sequence: CATSDAGRVRDTQYF.

J is TRBJ2-3 and V is TRBV12-3 or TRBV12-4; 12 bases fit TRBD2. The CDR3 consists of 15 residues. V was pared by 6 bases and J by 4 bases, with 5 bases of the junction left unmatched. Here the CDR3 DNA reads TGTGCCAGCAGCGAGACTAGCGGGGGTGCAGATACGCAGTATTTT. Protein: CASSETSGGADTQYF.

The chain employs TRBV4-1 and TRBJ1-4; no clear D. This CDR3 region has 15 residues. Germline CDR1 and CDR2: MGHRA and YSYEKL. The ends were cut back, 5 bases at V and 8 bases at J, with 18 bases in the middle. CDR3 residues: CASSSLPGQPEKLFF. As DNA, the CDR3 is TGCGCCAGCAGCTCCCTTCCGGGCCAGCCCGAAAAACTGTTTTTT.

The gene calls are TRBV5-1 and TRBJ1-4, with 7 positions matching TRBD1. V shed 4 bases, J shed 8 bases, and the junction held 8 bases outside the gene matches. The germline gives CDR1 SGHRS, CDR2 YFSETQ. This CDR3 comprises 14 residues. The CDR3: CASSLRGHGEKLFF. The CDR3 region has the DNA TGCGCCAGCAGCCTGAGGGGGCACGGGGAAAAACTGTTTTTT.